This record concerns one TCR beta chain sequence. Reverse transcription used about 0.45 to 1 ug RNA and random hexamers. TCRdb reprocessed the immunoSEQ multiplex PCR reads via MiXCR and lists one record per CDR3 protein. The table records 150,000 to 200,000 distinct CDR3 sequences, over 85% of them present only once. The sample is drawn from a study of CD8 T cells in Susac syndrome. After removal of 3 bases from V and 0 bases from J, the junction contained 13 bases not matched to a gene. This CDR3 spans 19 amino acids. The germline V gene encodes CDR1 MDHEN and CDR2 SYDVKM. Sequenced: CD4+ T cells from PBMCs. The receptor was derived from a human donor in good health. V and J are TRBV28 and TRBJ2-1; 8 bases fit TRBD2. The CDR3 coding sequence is TGTGCCAGCAGTTTGCCGGGACTAGGAGTGAAAGGCTCCTACAATGAGCAGTTCTTC. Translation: CASSLPGLGVKGSYNEQFF.